What follows describes a single T cell receptor (beta chain). The sample belongs to a study of OX40 agonist ivuxolimab in advanced cancers. Assay: immunoSEQ multiplex PCR; the TCRdb copy retains only in-frame clones and omits some. The sample includes 65,000 to 70,000 clones, more than 75% of them seen just once. Germline CDR1 SGHRS, CDR2 YFSETQ. V lost 0 bases to trimming and J lost 0 bases, with 10 bases between them. The CDR3 length is 16 residues. This specimen was CD4+ or CD8+ T cells sorted from blood, taken in a trial of the OX40 agonist ivuxolimab. The V call is TRBV5-1, the J call TRBJ1-3, with D possibly TRBD1 on 6 matching bases. This sequence originates from an adult with an advanced solid tumor such as melanoma, head and neck, liver or kidney cancer. CDR3 protein: CASSLGAGVSGNTIYF. The CDR3 nucleotides read TGCGCCAGCAGCTTGGGGGCAGGGGTCTCTGGAAACACCATATATTTT.